This entry lists 5 T cell receptor beta chains sequenced from one sample in a study of OX40 agonist ivuxolimab in advanced cancers. Profiled with immunoSEQ multiplex PCR; TCRdb holds only in-frame clones, not every one. The sample records around 90,000 clones, 90% to 95% being singletons. The starting material was CD4+ or CD8+ T cells sorted from blood, obtained in a trial of the OX40 agonist ivuxolimab. The source of these receptors is an adult with an advanced solid tumor such as melanoma, head and neck, liver or kidney cancer.

The chain carries TRBV6-6 and TRBJ1-5; D not certain. Germline CDR1 MNHNY, CDR2 SVGAGI (reference sequence). The CDR3 has 14 residues. V was trimmed by 6 bases and J by 3 bases, leaving 12 bases between them. The CDR3 DNA sequence: TGTGCCAGCAGGGGAGACACCTACAATCAGCCCCAGCATTTT. This encodes CASRGDTYNQPQHF.

The genes are TRBV5-1 and TRBJ2-2; D unresolved. V was cut by 4 bases and J by 3 bases, with 13 bases left in between. Germline V lookup: CDR1 SGHRS, CDR2 YFSETQ. CDR3 length: 15 amino acids. In DNA form, the CDR3 reads TGCGCCAGCAGCGGAATCCCTACGGACACCGGGGAGCTGTTTTTT. It is translated as CASSGIPTDTGELFF.

CDR3 residues: CASTQRVSSDSADTQYF. The CDR3 DNA follows: TGTGCCAGCACTCAGAGGGTTTCCTCCGATAGCGCAGATACGCAGTATTTT. This chain joins TRBV5-4 and TRBJ2-3; maybe TRBD2 (5 bases). Germline-derived CDR1 and CDR2 are SGHNT and YYREEE (reference sequence). The CDR3 contains 17 residues. The V gene lost 6 bases and the J gene lost 4 bases, with 24 bases spanning the gap.

In its sample, this clone was seen once. The gene calls are TRBV6-1 and TRBJ2-7, with no clear D. CDR3 length: 13 residues. Trimming stripped 4 bases from V and 3 bases from J, with 10 bases between. Germline CDR1 is MNHNS and CDR2 is SASEGT. For the CDR3, the DNA is TGTGCCAGCAGTGTATCAGTAAACTACGAGCAGTACTTC. Translated: CASSVSVNYEQYF.

The CDR3 DNA is TGTGCCAGCAGCCTTCGGACAGAAGGAAACACCATATATTTT. Translating it yields CASSLRTEGNTIYF. The chain combines TRBV7-2 with TRBJ1-3; tentatively, D is TRBD1 (6 bases). This CDR3 comprises 14 residues. Between the trimmed V and J ends, which lost 5 bases and 4 bases, there was a span of 12 bases. Looked up from germline, CDR1 is SGHTA and CDR2 is FQGNSA.